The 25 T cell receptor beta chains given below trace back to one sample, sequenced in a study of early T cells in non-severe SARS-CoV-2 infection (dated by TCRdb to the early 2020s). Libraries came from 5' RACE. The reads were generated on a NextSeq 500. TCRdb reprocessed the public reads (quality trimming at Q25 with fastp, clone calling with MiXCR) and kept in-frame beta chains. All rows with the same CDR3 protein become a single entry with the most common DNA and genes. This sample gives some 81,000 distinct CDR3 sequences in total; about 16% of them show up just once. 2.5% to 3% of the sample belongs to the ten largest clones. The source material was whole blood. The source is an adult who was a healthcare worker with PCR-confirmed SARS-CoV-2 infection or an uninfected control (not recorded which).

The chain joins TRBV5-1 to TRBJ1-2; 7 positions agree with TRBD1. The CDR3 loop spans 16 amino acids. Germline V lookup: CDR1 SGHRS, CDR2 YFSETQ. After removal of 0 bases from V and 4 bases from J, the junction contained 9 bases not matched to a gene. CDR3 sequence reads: CASSLGPPRQGYGYTF. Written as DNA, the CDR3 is TGCGCCAGCAGCTTGGGGCCCCCGAGACAGGGCTATGGCTACACCTTC.

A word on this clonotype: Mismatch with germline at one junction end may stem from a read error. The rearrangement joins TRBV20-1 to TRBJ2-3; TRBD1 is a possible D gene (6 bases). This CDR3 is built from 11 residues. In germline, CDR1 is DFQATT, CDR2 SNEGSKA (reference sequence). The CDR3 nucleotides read TGCAGTGCTGGACAGACAGATACACAGTATTTT. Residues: CSAGQTDTQYF.

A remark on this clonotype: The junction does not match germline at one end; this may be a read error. CDR3 nucleotides: TGTGCCAGCAGCTTGCGTGCAGGGGTCTACGTGCAGTACTTC. Encoded protein: CASSLRAGVYVQYF. The chain couples TRBV5-6 to TRBJ2-7, with D maybe TRBD1 (6 bases). Germline values: CDR1 SGHDT, CDR2 YYEEEE. The CDR3 contains 14 residues.

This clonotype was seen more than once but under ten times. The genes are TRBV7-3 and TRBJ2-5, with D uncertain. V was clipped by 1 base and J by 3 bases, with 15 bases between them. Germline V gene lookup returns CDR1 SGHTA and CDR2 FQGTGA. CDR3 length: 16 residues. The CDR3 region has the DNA TGTGCCAGCAGCTTAAGCGGCAGTCACATTAAAGAGACCCAGTACTTC. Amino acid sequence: CASSLSGSHIKETQYF.

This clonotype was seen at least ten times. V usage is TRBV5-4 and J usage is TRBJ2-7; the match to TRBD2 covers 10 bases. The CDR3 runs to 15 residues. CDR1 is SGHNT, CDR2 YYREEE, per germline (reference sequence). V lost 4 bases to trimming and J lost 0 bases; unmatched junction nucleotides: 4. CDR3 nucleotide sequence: TGTGCCAGCAGCAAGCGGGAGGGCCTCTCCTACGAGCAGTACTTC. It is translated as CASSKREGLSYEQYF.

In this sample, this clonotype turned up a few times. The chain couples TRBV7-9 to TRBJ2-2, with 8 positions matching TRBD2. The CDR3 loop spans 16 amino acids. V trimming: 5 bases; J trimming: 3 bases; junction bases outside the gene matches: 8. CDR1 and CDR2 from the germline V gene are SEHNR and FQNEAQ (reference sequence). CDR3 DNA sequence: TGTGCCAGCAGCCCGACGGGGGGGATCTACACCGGGGAGCTGTTTTTT. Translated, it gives CASSPTGGIYTGELFF.

CDR3 loop: CASSLPGGYNSPLHF. In DNA, the CDR3 is TGTGCCAGCAGTCTCCCCGGGGGGTACAATTCACCCCTCCACTTT. The chain links TRBV6-2 or TRBV6-3 to TRBJ1-6; a weak D match, TRBD1 (5 bases). The V gene lost 5 bases and the J gene lost 7 bases, with 15 bases spanning the gap. This CDR3 contains 15 residues. Germline values: CDR1 MNHEY, CDR2 SVGEGT.

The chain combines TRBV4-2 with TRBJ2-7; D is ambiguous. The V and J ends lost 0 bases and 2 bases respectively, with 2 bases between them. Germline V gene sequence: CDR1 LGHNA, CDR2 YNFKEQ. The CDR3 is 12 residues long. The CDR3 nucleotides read TGTGCCAGCAGCCAAGACGCCTACGAGCAGTACTTC. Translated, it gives CASSQDAYEQYF.

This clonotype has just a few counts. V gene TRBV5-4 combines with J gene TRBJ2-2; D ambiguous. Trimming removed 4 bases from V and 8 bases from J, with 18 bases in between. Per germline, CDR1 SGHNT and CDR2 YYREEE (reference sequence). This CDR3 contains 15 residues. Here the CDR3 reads CASSVRASRIGELFF. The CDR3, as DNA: TGTGCCAGCAGCGTTCGCGCGAGTCGGATAGGGGAGCTGTTTTTT.

DNA of the CDR3: TGTGTCACCCTAGGGACAGGGGGACCCACCGGGGAGCTGTTTTTT. Its protein is CVTLGTGGPTGELFF. This chain joins TRBV3-1 and TRBJ2-2, with 11 bases fitting TRBD1. The CDR3 runs to 15 residues. Germline loops: CDR1 LGHDT, CDR2 YNNKEL (reference sequence).

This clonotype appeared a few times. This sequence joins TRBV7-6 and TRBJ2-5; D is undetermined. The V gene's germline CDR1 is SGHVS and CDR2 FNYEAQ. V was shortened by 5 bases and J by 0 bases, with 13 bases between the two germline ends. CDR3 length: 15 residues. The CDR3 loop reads CASSPVHGHQETQYF. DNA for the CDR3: TGTGCCAGCAGCCCTGTTCACGGACACCAAGAGACCCAGTACTTC.

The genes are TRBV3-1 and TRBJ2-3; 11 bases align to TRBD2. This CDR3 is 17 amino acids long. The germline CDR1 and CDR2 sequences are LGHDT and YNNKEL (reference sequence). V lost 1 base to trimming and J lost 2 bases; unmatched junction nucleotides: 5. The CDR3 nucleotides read TGTGCCAGCAGCCAAGTGGGGACTAGCGGACTCACAGATACGCAGTATTTT. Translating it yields CASSQVGTSGLTDTQYF.

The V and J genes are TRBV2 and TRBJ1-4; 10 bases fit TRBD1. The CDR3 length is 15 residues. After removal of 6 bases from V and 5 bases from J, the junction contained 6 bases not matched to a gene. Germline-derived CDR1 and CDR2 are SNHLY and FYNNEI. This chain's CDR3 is CASRSRTGGNEKLFF. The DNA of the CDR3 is TGTGCCAGCAGAAGCAGGACAGGGGGAAATGAAAAACTGTTTTTT.

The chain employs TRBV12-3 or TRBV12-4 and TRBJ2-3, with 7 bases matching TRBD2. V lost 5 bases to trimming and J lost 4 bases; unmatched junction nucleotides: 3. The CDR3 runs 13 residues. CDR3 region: CASSRLAADTQYF. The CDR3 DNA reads TGTGCCAGCAGTAGACTAGCAGCAGATACGCAGTATTTT.

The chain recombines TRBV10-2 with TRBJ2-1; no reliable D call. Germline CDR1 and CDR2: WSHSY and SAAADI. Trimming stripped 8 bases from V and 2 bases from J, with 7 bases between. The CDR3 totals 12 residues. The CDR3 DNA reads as TGCGCCAGCCGGAGAACCTACAATGAGCAGTTCTTC. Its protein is CASRRTYNEQFF.

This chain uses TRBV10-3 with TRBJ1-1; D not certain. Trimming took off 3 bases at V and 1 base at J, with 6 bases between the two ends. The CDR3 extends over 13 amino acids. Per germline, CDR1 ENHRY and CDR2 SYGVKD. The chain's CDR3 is CAISDSQNTEAFF. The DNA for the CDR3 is TGTGCCATCAGTGACTCACAGAACACTGAAGCTTTCTTT.

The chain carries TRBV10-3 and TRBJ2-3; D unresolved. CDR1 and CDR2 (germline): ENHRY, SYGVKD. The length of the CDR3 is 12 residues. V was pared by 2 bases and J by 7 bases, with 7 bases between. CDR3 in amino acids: CAISEPAYTQYF. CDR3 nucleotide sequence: TGTGCCATCAGTGAGCCGGCGTATACGCAGTATTTT.

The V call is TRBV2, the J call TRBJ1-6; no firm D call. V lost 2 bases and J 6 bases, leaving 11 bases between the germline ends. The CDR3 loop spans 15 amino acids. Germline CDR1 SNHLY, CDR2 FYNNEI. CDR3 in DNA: TGTGCCAGCAGTGAACGTAGGGTGACTAATTCACCCCTCCACTTT. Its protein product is CASSERRVTNSPLHF.

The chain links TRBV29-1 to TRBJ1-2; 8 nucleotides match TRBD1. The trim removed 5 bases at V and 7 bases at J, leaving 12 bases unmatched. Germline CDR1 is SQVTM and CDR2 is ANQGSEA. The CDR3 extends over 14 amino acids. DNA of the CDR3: TGCAGCGTTCTTCTGTGGCAGGGGGCAGGTGGCTACACCTTC. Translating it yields CSVLLWQGAGGYTF.

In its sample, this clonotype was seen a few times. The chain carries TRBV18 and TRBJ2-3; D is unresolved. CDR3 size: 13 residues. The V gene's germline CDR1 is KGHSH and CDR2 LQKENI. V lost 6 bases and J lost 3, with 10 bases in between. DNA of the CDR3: TGTGCCAGCTCGCCGATTGGGACAGATACGCAGTATTTT. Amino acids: CASSPIGTDTQYF. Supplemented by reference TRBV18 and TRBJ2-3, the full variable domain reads NAGVMQNPRHLVRRRGQEARLRCSPMKGHSHVYWYRQLPEEGLKFMVYLQKENIIDESGMPKERFSAEFPKEGPSILRIQQVVRGDSAAYFCASSPIGTDTQYFGPGTRLTVL.

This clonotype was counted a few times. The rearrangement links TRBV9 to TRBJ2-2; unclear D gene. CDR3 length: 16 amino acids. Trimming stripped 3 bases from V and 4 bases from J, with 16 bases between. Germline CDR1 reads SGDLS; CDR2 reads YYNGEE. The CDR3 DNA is TGTGCCAGCAGCGCGGAGTTGGTCTACTCCACCGGGGAGCTGTTTTTT. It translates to CASSAELVYSTGELFF.

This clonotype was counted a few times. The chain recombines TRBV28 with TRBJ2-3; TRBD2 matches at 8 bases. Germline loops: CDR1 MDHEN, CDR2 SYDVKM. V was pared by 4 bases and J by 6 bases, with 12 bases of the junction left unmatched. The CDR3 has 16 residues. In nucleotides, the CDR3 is TGTGCCAGCAGTTCCCCCGTAGGCGGGGGGCGTGATACGCAGTATTTT. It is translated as CASSSPVGGGRDTQYF.

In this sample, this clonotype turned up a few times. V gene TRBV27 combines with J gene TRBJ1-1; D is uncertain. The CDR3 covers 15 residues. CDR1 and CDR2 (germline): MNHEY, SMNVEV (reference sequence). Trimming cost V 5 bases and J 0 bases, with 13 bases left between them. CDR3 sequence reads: CASSPTTSMNTEAFF. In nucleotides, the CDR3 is TGTGCCAGCAGTCCCACGACATCCATGAACACTGAAGCTTTCTTT.

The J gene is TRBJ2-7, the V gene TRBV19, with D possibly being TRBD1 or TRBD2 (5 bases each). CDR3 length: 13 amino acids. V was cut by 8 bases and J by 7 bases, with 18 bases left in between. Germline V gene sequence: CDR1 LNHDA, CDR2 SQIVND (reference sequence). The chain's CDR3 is CASGTGPSEEQYF. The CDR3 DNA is TGTGCCAGTGGGACGGGACCATCTGAGGAGCAGTACTTC.

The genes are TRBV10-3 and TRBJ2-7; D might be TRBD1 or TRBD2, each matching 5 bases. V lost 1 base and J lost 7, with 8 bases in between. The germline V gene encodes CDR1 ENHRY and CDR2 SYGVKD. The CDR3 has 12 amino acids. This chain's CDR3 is CAISELGVEQYF. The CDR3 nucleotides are TGTGCCATCAGTGAGTTGGGGGTAGAGCAGTACTTC.